This T cell receptor beta chain is drawn from a study of T cell responses to AZD1222 COVID-19 vaccine. Study-wide results and limits: Most donors were white British, females outnumbered males, and clonal diversity was possibly underestimated. Dominant CD4 TCR responses targeted spike regions 160-218 and 743-854.

Pooling covered second doses at about 4 or about 12 weeks. On this clone itself: The antigen remains unidentified.

Germline CDR1 MNHEY, CDR2 SMNVEV (reference sequence). After removal of 3 bases from V and 7 bases from J, the junction contained 3 bases not matched to a gene. CDR3 size: 14 residues. Generated by immunoSEQ multiplex PCR, the TCRdb table keeps only in-frame clones and is missing some. The table records 150,000 to 200,000 clones, approximately 90% of them present only once. Sequences were derived from peripheral blood, sampled 28 days after the second AZD1222 dose. The clonotype originates from an adult who received the AZD1222 COVID-19 vaccine. The chain carries TRBV27 and TRBJ1-2; 12 bases line up with TRBD1. CDR3 loop: CASSLGQGALGYTF. CDR3 DNA: TGTGCCAGCAGTTTGGGACAGGGGGCGCTTGGCTACACCTTC.